The present T cell receptor (beta chain) was sequenced within a study of blood T cell repertoires in COVID-19. Study summary: Donors in the United States, Italy and Spain gave samples during acute or convalescent COVID-19. PBMCs, B-cell-depleted T cells, or T cells provided the cDNA or gDNA that made up the material.

Per the original methods: How many nucleated cells were present was estimated from reference gene primer amplification. Clones were read by immunoSEQ multiplex PCR, and TCRdb kept only the in-frame ones, dropping some. The V and J calls and clone size were taken over from that table, and D and trimming were inferred from the DNA. The sample lists roughly 250,000 clones; about 89% were seen once. Trimming pared 4 bases from V and 3 bases from J, leaving 13 bases between. The CDR3 sequence is 14 residues long. Per the germline V gene, CDR1 is SGHRS and CDR2 is YFSETQ. The sequenced material came from peripheral blood. The chain carries TRBV5-1 and TRBJ2-5; D unresolved. This TCR was recovered from a man aged 25-45 years with acute or convalescent COVID-19. This CDR3 is CASSIGSPEETQYF. CDR3 sequence (DNA): TGCGCCAGCAGCATCGGGTCCCCGGAAGAGACCCAGTACTTC. Using reference TRBV5-1 and TRBJ2-5 for the parts outside the CDR3, the full variable domain is KAGVTQTPRYLIKTRGQQVTLSCSPISGHRSVSWYQQTPGQGLQFLFEYFSETQRNKGNFPGRFSGRQFSNSRSEMNVSTLELGDSALYLCASSIGSPEETQYFGPGTRLLVL.